This entry lists 9 T cell receptor beta chains sequenced from one sample in a study of T cell responses to AZD1222 COVID-19 vaccine. Sequenced by immunoSEQ multiplex PCR; TCRdb stores in-frame clones only, minus some. The sample has around 180,000 clones; about nine tenths are singletons. The sequencing here drew on peripheral blood, taken on day 0 of AZD1222 vaccination. These receptors were collected from an adult in good health.

The chain joins TRBV12-3 or TRBV12-4 to TRBJ1-1; weak D call: TRBD1 (5 bases). This CDR3 comprises 12 residues. The ends were cut back, 3 bases at V and 7 bases at J, with 9 bases in the middle. CDR3 region: CASSFRVLEAFF. The CDR3 DNA reads TGTGCCAGCAGTTTCAGGGTACTTGAAGCTTTCTTT.

V usage is TRBV5-6 and J usage is TRBJ1-1; 8 positions match TRBD1. The J segment lost 0 bases and the V segment lost 0 bases, leaving 7 bases of the junction unmatched. Germline loops: CDR1 SGHDT, CDR2 YYEEEE. CDR3 length: 17 residues. The CDR3 reads CASSLGQGATMNTEAFF. DNA for the CDR3: TGTGCCAGCAGCTTGGGGCAGGGGGCGACCATGAACACTGAAGCTTTCTTT.

V and J are TRBV3-1 (or the pseudogene TRBV3-2) and TRBJ1-1; 7 bases map to TRBD1. The CDR3 covers 14 residues. V trimming: 5 bases; J trimming: 7 bases; junction bases outside the gene matches: 10. Germline V CDR1 and CDR2: LGHDT, YNNKEL (reference sequence). The CDR3 coding sequence is TGTGCCAGCAGCGGGCGGAACAGGGGCGGTGAAGCTTTCTTT. It is translated as CASSGRNRGGEAFF.

This clone was recorded a few times. The genes are TRBV6-5 and TRBJ1-5; TRBD1 matches at 10 bases. Trimming at V came to 0 bases and at J to 7 bases, leaving 3 bases not matched to a gene. Germline lookup yields CDR1 MNHEY and CDR2 SVGAGI. The CDR3 totals 15 residues. As DNA, the CDR3 is TGTGCCAGCAGTTACTCCAGGACAGGGGGACAGCCCCAGCATTTT. Translating it yields CASSYSRTGGQPQHF.

In this sample, this clone turned up once. The chain is built from TRBV19 and TRBJ2-1; 9 bases fit TRBD2. The germline CDR1 and CDR2 sequences are LNHDA and SQIVND (reference sequence). The trim removed 7 bases at V and 4 bases at J, leaving 2 bases unmatched. The CDR3 runs to 13 residues. CDR3: CASTSGKYNEQFF. The CDR3 region has the DNA TGTGCCAGTACTAGCGGGAAATACAATGAGCAGTTCTTC.

The chain couples TRBV30 to TRBJ2-6; D gene unclear. V was clipped by 0 bases and J by 0 bases, with 3 bases between them. The germline CDR1 and CDR2 sequences are GTSNPN and SVGIG (reference sequence). The CDR3 consists of 14 residues. Here the CDR3 reads CAWSVDSGANVLTF. The CDR3 bases are TGTGCCTGGAGTGTAGACTCTGGGGCCAACGTCCTGACTTTC.

The gene calls are TRBV29-1 and TRBJ2-7, with a weak D call TRBD2 (7 bases). V was trimmed by 8 bases and J by 6 bases, leaving 20 bases between them. CDR1 SQVTM and CDR2 ANQGSEA come from the germline V gene. There are 13 residues in the CDR3. CDR3 bases: TGCAGCCATGGGGGGGCAGGGTACGCCGAGCAGTACTTC. Translation gives CSHGGAGYAEQYF.

The rearrangement uses TRBV2 and TRBJ2-2; 11 bases line up with TRBD2. Trimming cost V 4 bases and J 6 bases; bases outside gene matches: 4. This CDR3 contains 15 residues. Germline V gene data show CDR1 as SNHLY and CDR2 as FYNNEI. DNA for the CDR3: TGTGCCAGCAGTGGTACTAGCGGGAGCGCCGGGGAGCTGTTTTTT. Its protein product is CASSGTSGSAGELFF.

This clone was counted only a few times. The chain recombines TRBV19 with TRBJ1-5; tentatively, D is TRBD1 (6 bases). CDR1 LNHDA and CDR2 SQIVND come from the germline V gene (reference sequence). The CDR3 is made up of 16 amino acids. V lost 6 bases and J 3 bases, leaving 18 bases between the germline ends. CDR3 coding DNA: TGTGCCAGTAGATCCTCCTGGACAGACTTCAATCAGCCCCAGCATTTT. Its protein is CASRSSWTDFNQPQHF.